Listed below are T cell receptor beta chains from one sample, sequenced in a study of human T cells and chemical hapten exposure. TCRdb re-called the RACE reads through MiXCR, storing one row per CDR3 protein. The profile shows 180,000 or so distinct CDR3 sequences, about 15% of them singletons. This specimen was whole blood, taken in connection with sensitization to the hapten diphenylcyclopropenone (DPC). All receptors derive from a woman aged 25-40 years with alopecia areata. Some clones in this sample may be carry-over from other donors' samples. Both conserved end residues are part of each CDR3. Fields, in order: D gene, clone size, J gene, V gene, CDR3 protein, CDR3 DNA. The D gene is left open where the match is weak. Size is omitted from some rows. Given values are once, few, many or a class for expanded clones.

NA | many | TRBJ1-5 | TRBV6-2/TRBV6-3 | CASSPQVSRRRYSNQPQHF | TGTGCCAGCAGTCCCCAGGTAAGCAGGCGACGCTATAGCAATCAGCCCCAGCATTTT
TRBD1 | few | TRBJ2-3 | TRBV20-1 | CSASDRDVDTQYF | TGCAGTGCTAGTGACAGGGATGTAGATACGCAGTATTTT
TRBD1 | NA | TRBJ1-1 | TRBV5-5 | CASSDNRGRVTEAFF | TGTGCCAGCAGCGATAACAGGGGGCGAGTCACTGAAGCTTTCTTT
TRBD1 | NA | TRBJ1-1 | TRBV2 | CASGADRGNTEAFF | TGTGCCAGCGGAGCGGACAGGGGGAACACTGAAGCTTTCTTT
TRBD2 | few | TRBJ2-7 | TRBV28 | CASSFGSSGRAQQYF | TGTGCCAGCAGTTTCGGTTCTAGCGGGAGGGCCCAGCAGTACTTC
NA | NA | TRBJ1-2 | TRBV20-1 | CSARSWATTGGYTF | TGCAGTGCTAGAAGTTGGGCAACCACCGGTGGCTACACCTTC
NA | NA | TRBJ2-7 | TRBV4-3 | CASSQGQKSSYEQYF | TGCGCCAGCAGCCAAGGACAGAAGAGCTCCTACGAGCAGTACTTC
TRBD1 | few | TRBJ2-7 | TRBV7-9 | CASSLAGQATLYEQYF | TGTGCCAGCAGCTTGGCCGGACAGGCGACCCTCTACGAGCAGTACTTC
NA | many | TRBJ1-2 | TRBV28 | CASRNTYGYTF | TGTGCCAGCAGAAACACCTATGGCTACACCTTC
NA | many | TRBJ2-7 | TRBV9 | CASSVDQGSYEQYF | TGTGCCAGCAGCGTAGACCAGGGCTCCTACGAGCAGTACTTC
NA | NA | TRBJ2-2 | TRBV29-1 | CSVEDRADQTAGELFF | TGCAGCGTTGAAGATCGGGCAGATCAGACTGCCGGGGAGCTGTTTTTT
NA | NA | TRBJ1-5 | TRBV6-2/TRBV6-3 | CASSTQIPQSQPQHF | TGTGCCAGCAGTACCCAGATCCCCCAATCTCAGCCCCAGCATTTT
NA | few | TRBJ1-6 | TRBV20-1 | CSARDPGGNSPLHF | TGCAGTGCTAGAGATCCTGGGGGTAATTCACCCCTCCACTTT
NA | many | TRBJ2-1 | TRBV7-3 | CASSLWGTIGDEQFF | TGTGCCAGCAGCCTTTGGGGGACGATCGGTGATGAGCAGTTCTTC
NA | NA | TRBJ1-3 | TRBV7-2 | CASSAGQRGNTIYF | TGTGCCAGCAGCGCCGGACAGAGAGGAAACACCATATATTTT
TRBD1 | few | TRBJ1-1 | TRBV6-2/TRBV6-3 | CASNAGTGQTEAFF | TGTGCCAGCAACGCCGGGACAGGGCAAACTGAAGCTTTCTTT
NA | many | TRBJ2-6 | TRBV12-3/TRBV12-4 | CASSRQGFGVLTF | TGTGCCAGCAGTCGTCAGGGGTTCGGCGTCCTGACTTTC
NA | many | TRBJ1-5 | TRBV7-2 | CASSPGQTNQPQHF | TGTGCCAGCAGTCCGGGACAAACAAATCAGCCCCAGCATTTT
NA | few | TRBJ2-5 | TRBV6-6 | CASTLPPGETQYF | TGTGCCAGCACCCTACCGCCGGGGGAGACCCAGTACTTC
TRBD1 | few | TRBJ2-5 | TRBV5-4 | CASNRGLGAGGEETQYF | TGTGCCAGCAACCGGGGGTTAGGGGCAGGGGGCGAAGAGACCCAGTACTTC
NA | few | TRBJ1-1 | TRBV18 | CASSPPKTGNTEAFF | TGTGCCAGCTCACCACCGAAGACAGGGAACACTGAAGCTTTCTTT
NA | few | TRBJ1-6 | TRBV6-2/TRBV6-3 | CASSYSRSSYNSPLHF | TGTGCCAGCAGTTATTCCCGGAGCTCCTATAATTCACCCCTCCACTTT
NA | few | TRBJ2-7 | TRBV18 | CASSPDGAWEQYF | TGTGCCAGCTCACCCGACGGGGCGTGGGAGCAGTACTTC
TRBD2 | many | TRBJ2-1 | TRBV25-1 | CASSDPTSGGADEQFF | TGTGCCAGCAGTGACCCCACTAGCGGGGGGGCCGATGAGCAGTTCTTC
TRBD2 | NA | TRBJ2-7 | TRBV27 | CASSLSRLAGEGEQYF | TGTGCCAGCAGTTTATCGAGACTAGCGGGGGAGGGCGAGCAGTACTTC
NA | few | TRBJ1-1 | TRBV6-1 | CASKPLSRDTEAFF | TGTGCCAGCAAGCCCCTCTCCAGGGACACTGAAGCTTTCTTT
TRBD1 | many | TRBJ1-2 | TRBV5-4 | CASSAGTGNYGYTF | TGTGCCAGCAGCGCCGGGACAGGGAACTATGGCTACACCTTC
TRBD2 | few | TRBJ2-7 | TRBV28 | CASSLRGTSGDEQYF | TGTGCCAGCAGCCTCCGCGGGACTAGCGGGGACGAGCAGTACTTC
NA | NA | TRBJ1-1 | TRBV12-3/TRBV12-4 | CASSSQAGTEAFF | TGTGCCAGCAGTTCCCAGGCGGGCACTGAAGCTTTCTTT
NA | NA | TRBJ1-6 | TRBV19 | CASSLRTTGTTNSPLHF | TGTGCCAGTAGTCTACGAACCACCGGGACCACCAATTCACCCCTCCACTTT
NA | NA | TRBJ2-2 | TRBV6-2/TRBV6-3 | CAAVADNTGELFF | TGTGCTGCGGTAGCGGATAACACCGGGGAGCTGTTTTTT
NA | few | TRBJ2-2 | TRBV20-1 | CSARDRGRERVGELFF | TGCAGTGCTAGAGATCGGGGCCGGGAGAGGGTCGGGGAGCTGTTTTTT
NA | many | TRBJ1-1 | TRBV6-2/TRBV6-3 | CASSYSKGSTEAFF | TGTGCCAGCAGTTACTCGAAGGGGAGCACTGAAGCTTTCTTT
TRBD1 | many | TRBJ1-4 | TRBV20-1 | CSAVSGTGNEKLFF | TGCAGTGCTGTTTCCGGGACAGGGAATGAAAAACTGTTTTTT
TRBD1 | NA | TRBJ1-1 | TRBV13 | CASSPTGTAFGEAFF | TGTGCCAGCAGCCCGACCGGGACAGCCTTTGGTGAAGCTTTCTTT
TRBD1 | NA | TRBJ2-7 | TRBV10-3 | CAISELGRGNEQYF | TGTGCCATCAGTGAACTGGGCAGGGGGAACGAGCAGTACTTC
NA | NA | TRBJ2-1 | TRBV24-1 | CATSDLSRPSSYNEQFF | TGTGCCACCAGTGATTTGAGCAGGCCTAGCTCCTACAATGAGCAGTTCTTC
NA | few | TRBJ1-1 | TRBV15 | CATSREGNTEAFF | TGTGCCACCAGCAGAGAAGGAAACACTGAAGCTTTCTTT
NA | many | TRBJ2-7 | TRBV10-3 | CAIRQRDTYEQYF | TGTGCCATCAGACAAAGGGACACTTACGAGCAGTACTTC
TRBD2 | NA | TRBJ2-3 | TRBV6-6 | CASSLKAGGRSDTQYF | TGTGCCAGCAGTCTAAAAGCGGGGGGGCGGTCAGATACGCAGTATTTT
NA | few | TRBJ2-7 | TRBV3-1 | CASSQSGLEQYF | TGTGCCAGCAGCCAATCTGGGCTCGAGCAGTACTTC
NA | NA | TRBJ2-1 | TRBV11-2 | CASSFGIDVNEQFF | TGTGCCAGCAGCTTCGGGATAGACGTCAATGAGCAGTTCTTC
NA | few | TRBJ1-6 | TRBV27 | CASSGLPGGSGSPLHF | TGTGCCAGCAGTGGTTTACCGGGCGGCTCGGGCTCACCCCTCCACTTT
NA | NA | TRBJ1-4 | TRBV29-1 | CSVEWGGKLFF | TGCAGCGTTGAATGGGGGGGAAAACTGTTTTTT
TRBD1 | NA | TRBJ2-1 | TRBV7-9 | CASSTTRAGTGAYNEQFF | TGTGCCAGCTCAACTACCCGAGCCGGGACAGGAGCCTACAATGAGCAGTTCTTC
TRBD1 | many | TRBJ1-2 | TRBV28 | CATTVGGGNNYGYTF | TGTGCCACCACGGTAGGGGGCGGGAATAACTATGGCTACACCTTC
NA | few | TRBJ2-7 | TRBV18 | CASSPRVRDEQYF | TGTGCCAGCTCACCTCGCGTCCGGGACGAGCAGTACTTC
NA | few | TRBJ2-4 | TRBV11-2 | CASSSRRDIAKNIQYF | TGTGCCAGCAGCTCCCGTAGGGACATAGCCAAAAACATTCAGTACTTC
NA | few | TRBJ1-2 | TRBV28 | CASSLFGRYGYTF | TGTGCCAGCAGTTTATTCGGGCGCTATGGCTACACCTTC
TRBD2 | few | TRBJ2-1 | TRBV27 | CASSPTVLAGGRNEQFF | TGTGCCAGCAGTCCCACCGTCCTAGCGGGGGGAAGGAATGAGCAGTTCTTC
NA | many | TRBJ2-1 | TRBV3-1 | CASSQDFGSYNEQFF | TGTGCCAGCAGCCAAGATTTCGGGTCCTACAATGAGCAGTTCTTC
NA | NA | TRBJ2-1 | TRBV7-3 | CASSRNPDQITNEQFF | TGTGCCAGCAGCCGAAACCCGGATCAAATCACAAATGAGCAGTTCTTC
NA | NA | TRBJ1-1 | TRBV6-5 | CASSYGTLNTEAFF | TGTGCCAGCAGTTACGGGACATTGAACACTGAAGCTTTCTTT
NA | many | TRBJ1-2 | TRBV29-1 | CSVGGANYGYTF | TGCAGCGTTGGCGGAGCTAACTATGGCTACACCTTC
NA | NA | TRBJ2-1 | TRBV29-1 | CSVESGRLFNEQFF | TGCAGCGTTGAATCGGGACGGCTTTTCAATGAGCAGTTCTTC
TRBD1 | many | TRBJ1-1 | TRBV6-1 | CASQGQVNTEAFF | TGTGCCAGCCAGGGACAGGTGAACACTGAAGCTTTCTTT
TRBD1 | many | TRBJ2-3 | TRBV2 | CASSPGQGPLDTQYF | TGTGCCAGCAGTCCGGGACAGGGGCCCTTGGATACGCAGTATTTT
NA | NA | TRBJ2-4 | TRBV11-3 | CASSLYRGGMNIQYF | TGTGCCAGCAGCTTGTACAGGGGAGGGATGAACATTCAGTACTTC
TRBD1 | few | TRBJ1-1 | TRBV13 | CASSFGQGAATEAFF | TGTGCCAGCAGCTTTGGTCAGGGGGCTGCCACTGAAGCTTTCTTT